The 25 T cell receptor beta chains presented below share a single source sample, sequenced in a study of T-cell memory formation after mild COVID-19. TCRdb redid the calling of the 5' RACE reads with MiXCR, one entry per CDR3 protein. Of around 140,000 distinct CDR3 sequences in the sample, under 30% were seen once. Sequencing input: PBMCs or a T cell subset sorted from them (not recorded which). These receptor sequences come from an adult woman who had mild COVID-19 (a few samples of this study predate the infection). Cell type and time point are not known.

The sample holds a few counts of this clonotype. V and J are TRBV24-1 and TRBJ2-3, with unresolved D. Trimming cost V 7 bases and J 2 bases, with 6 bases left between them. The V gene's germline CDR1 is KGHDR and CDR2 SFDVKD. CDR3 length: 12 amino acids. The CDR3 bases are TGTGCCACCAGCAGGTACACAGATACGCAGTATTTT. Protein: CATSRYTDTQYF.

This clonotype was recorded a few times. The rearrangement joins TRBV12-3 or TRBV12-4 to TRBJ1-2; D ambiguous. V lost 3 bases to trimming and J lost 4 bases, with 6 bases between them. The CDR3 has 12 amino acids. CDR3 sequence: CASSFVGYGYTF. The CDR3 nucleotides are TGTGCCAGCAGTTTCGTCGGCTATGGCTACACCTTC.

The chain combines TRBV27 with TRBJ2-1, with a weak D call TRBD2 (5 bases). Germline V gene sequence: CDR1 MNHEY, CDR2 SMNVEV (reference sequence). V shed 7 bases and J shed 6 bases, with 10 bases lying between them. This CDR3 region has 12 residues. Written as DNA, the CDR3 is TGTGCCAGCACGGGGATGGGCAATGAGCAGTTCTTC. It translates to CASTGMGNEQFF.

The chain links TRBV29-1 to TRBJ1-2, with a weak D call TRBD1 (5 bases). Per germline, CDR1 SQVTM and CDR2 ANQGSEA. V shed 4 bases and J shed 4 bases, with 16 bases lying between them. The length of the CDR3 is 14 residues. The CDR3: CSVASRAAGYGYTF. In nucleotides, the CDR3 is TGCAGCGTTGCTTCCAGGGCGGCAGGCTATGGCTACACCTTC.

This clonotype turned up a few times. The chain joins TRBV7-9 to TRBJ1-2; D is unresolved. This CDR3 region has 16 residues. The germline V gene encodes CDR1 SEHNR and CDR2 FQNEAQ (reference sequence). Deletions cut 8 bases from V and 0 bases from J, with 19 bases between. Here the CDR3 reads CASLRAEDSANYGYTF. The CDR3 bases are TGTGCCAGCCTACGCGCCGAAGACTCAGCTAACTATGGCTACACCTTC.

The CDR3 region is CASIPVRGPDTQYF. In nucleotides, the CDR3 is TGTGCCAGCATCCCCGTGAGGGGTCCAGATACGCAGTATTTT. This chain links TRBV2 with TRBJ2-3; tentatively, D is TRBD1 or TRBD2 (5 bases each). This CDR3 comprises 14 residues. CDR1 SNHLY and CDR2 FYNNEI come from the germline V gene. V lost 7 bases and J lost 4, with 15 bases in between.

The V and J genes are TRBV6-1 and TRBJ2-5, with TRBD1 matching over 7 bases. This CDR3 has 15 amino acids. V gave up 7 bases and J gave up 0 bases; unmatched junction bases: 8. Per germline, CDR1 MNHNS and CDR2 SASEGT. The CDR3 DNA reads as TGTGCCAGCATTTCCGGGACAGCGTACCAAGAGACCCAGTACTTC. Translating gives CASISGTAYQETQYF.

This clonotype has a count of ten or more. V usage is TRBV5-1 and J usage is TRBJ2-1; 10 bases line up with TRBD2. Looked up from germline, CDR1 is SGHRS and CDR2 is YFSETQ. This CDR3 has 15 amino acids. With 0 bases clipped from V and 7 bases from J, the junction kept 4 bases outside the gene matches. CDR3 loop: CASSLVAGGGNEQFF. DNA for the CDR3: TGCGCCAGCAGCTTGGTAGCGGGAGGAGGGAATGAGCAGTTCTTC.

This clonotype was picked up a small number of times. The CDR3 region is CASSPEEKGLNTEAFF. The CDR3 bases are TGTGCCAGCAGCCCCGAAGAGAAGGGATTGAACACTGAAGCTTTCTTT. This chain uses TRBV12-3 or TRBV12-4 with TRBJ1-1; D call uncertain. With 6 bases removed from V and 0 bases from J, the gap between germline ends came to 17 bases. This CDR3 has 16 amino acids.

The chain links TRBV6-5 to TRBJ2-3; D is unclear. The CDR3 is 18 amino acids. The V end lost 4 bases, the J end lost 1 base, and 21 bases lay between the germline ends. Germline V gene sequence: CDR1 MNHEY, CDR2 SVGAGI. This CDR3 is CASSSSPLEALGTDTQYF. The CDR3, as DNA: TGTGCCAGCAGTTCCTCTCCGTTAGAGGCGTTAGGCACAGATACGCAGTATTTT.

The V call is TRBV7-9, the J call TRBJ2-7; maybe TRBD2 (5 bases). Between the trimmed V and J ends, which lost 5 bases and 6 bases, there was a span of 11 bases. The CDR3 extends over 12 amino acids. Per the germline V gene, CDR1 is SEHNR and CDR2 is FQNEAQ (reference sequence). The CDR3 loop is CASSASGSEQYF. In DNA, the CDR3 is TGTGCCAGCAGCGCGTCGGGGTCCGAGCAGTACTTC. The entire variable domain, with the rest obtained from reference TRBV7-9 and TRBJ2-7, is as follows: DTGVSQNPRHKITKRGQNVTFRCDPISEHNRLYWYRQTLGQGPEFLTYFQNEAQLEKSRLLSDRFSAERPKGSFSTLEIQRTEQGDSAMYLCASSASGSEQYFGPGTRLTVT.

V gene TRBV7-3 combines with J gene TRBJ2-3; possibly TRBD2 for D (5 bases). V lost 5 bases and J lost 2, with 14 bases in between. Germline CDR1 SGHTA, CDR2 FQGTGA. The CDR3 is 15 residues long. CDR3 nucleotide sequence: TGTGCCAGCAGCCCTTGGCATAGCGACACAGATACGCAGTATTTT. It codes for CASSPWHSDTDTQYF. The full variable domain, in which reference TRBV7-3 and TRBJ2-3 provide the parts outside the CDR3, is GAGVSQTPSNKVTEKGKYVELRCDPISGHTALYWYRQSLGQGPEFLIYFQGTGAADDSGLPNDRFFAVRPEGSVSTLKIQRTERGDSAVYLCASSPWHSDTDTQYFGPGTRLTVL.

The table lists this clonotype with a few counts. The chain links TRBV7-6 to TRBJ2-1; 9 bases align to TRBD2. CDR1 is SGHVS and CDR2 is FNYEAQ in the germline V gene. This CDR3 is built from 16 residues. V lost 3 bases, J lost 1 base, and 4 bases stayed unmatched. The CDR3 sequence is CASSLTSGASYNEQFF. The CDR3 nucleotides are TGTGCCAGCAGCTTGACTAGCGGAGCTTCCTACAATGAGCAGTTCTTC.

The chain employs TRBV6-1 and TRBJ2-7; D is undetermined. The CDR3 has 16 amino acids. The germline V gene has CDR1 MNHNS and CDR2 SASEGT. Trimming took 7 bases from V and 0 from J, leaving 19 bases between them. The CDR3 region is CASTLEEPFLSYEQYF. CDR3 DNA sequence: TGTGCCAGCACTCTTGAGGAACCCTTTCTCTCCTACGAGCAGTACTTC.

In this sample, this clonotype turned up a few times. The V call is TRBV13, the J call TRBJ2-1; 9 bases align to TRBD2. From germline, CDR1 is PRHDT and CDR2 FYEKMQ (reference sequence). The CDR3 totals 15 residues. The trim removed 0 bases at V and 6 bases at J, leaving 3 bases unmatched. For the CDR3, the DNA is TGTGCCAGCAGCTTAGGTCAAGCGGGGGGCAATGAGCAGTTCTTC. It translates to CASSLGQAGGNEQFF.

The chain couples TRBV9 to TRBJ2-1; 8 nucleotides line up with TRBD2. The V gene's germline CDR1 is SGDLS and CDR2 YYNGEE. This CDR3 is 15 amino acids long. Unmatched junction bases numbered 3, after V lost 0 bases and J lost 4 bases. The CDR3 nucleotides read TGTGCCAGCAGCGTAGTGGAGCGGGGGTACAATGAGCAGTTCTTC. This sequence encodes CASSVVERGYNEQFF.

The chain links TRBV21-1 to TRBJ2-7; TRBD2 is the table's D call and was not checked against the DNA. TRBV21-1 is a known pseudogene. The CDR3 has 14 residues. The CDR3 reads CASSIWTSDYEQYF. CDR3 sequence (DNA): TGTGCCAGCAGCATATGGACTAGCGACTACGAGCAGTACTTC.

This clonotype was seen a few times. The V and J genes are TRBV2 and TRBJ1-2; D gene unclear. Germline CDR1 is SNHLY and CDR2 is FYNNEI. Deletions cut 6 bases from V and 4 bases from J, with 18 bases between. The CDR3 contains 15 residues. The CDR3 sequence: CASRMILDVGYGYTF. CDR3 bases: TGTGCCAGCAGAATGATACTTGACGTTGGCTATGGCTACACCTTC. The full variable domain, its missing parts supplied by reference TRBV2 and TRBJ1-2, is EPEVTQTPSHQVTQMGQEVILRCVPISNHLYFYWYRQILGQKVEFLVSFYNNEISEKSEIFDDQFSVERPDGSNFTLKIRSTKLEDSAMYFCASRMILDVGYGYTFGSGTRLTVV.

The V gene is TRBV5-1, the J gene TRBJ2-7, with 11 bases identical to TRBD1. J gave up 7 bases and V 3 bases, and 6 bases lay outside the gene matches. In germline, CDR1 is SGHRS, CDR2 YFSETQ. The CDR3 totals 14 residues. CDR3 protein: CASSSGQGAGEQYF. The DNA for the CDR3 is TGCGCCAGCAGCTCCGGACAGGGGGCGGGGGAGCAGTACTTC.

This chain uses TRBV3-1 with TRBJ2-1; TRBD1 aligns across 7 bases. The CDR3 runs to 15 residues. Germline V CDR1 and CDR2: LGHDT, YNNKEL (reference sequence). The ends lost 4 bases at V and 4 bases at J; junction bases unmatched: 7. CDR3 sequence reads: CASSPGQPMYNEQFF. In DNA, the CDR3 is TGTGCCAGCAGCCCGGGACAGCCTATGTACAATGAGCAGTTCTTC.

V gene TRBV7-6 combines with J gene TRBJ2-1, with TRBD1 matching over 7 bases. Germline-derived CDR1 and CDR2 are SGHVS and FNYEAQ. The V gene end was trimmed by 2 bases and the J gene end by 9 bases; junction bases not matched to a gene: 7. CDR3 length: 14 amino acids. CDR3 residues: CASSLHVGGGEQFF. CDR3 DNA sequence: TGTGCCAGCAGCTTACATGTAGGGGGCGGTGAGCAGTTCTTC.

This clonotype was seen more than once but under ten times. The genes are TRBV7-9 and TRBJ2-1; 7 nucleotides align to TRBD1. There are 16 residues in the CDR3. J was trimmed by 4 bases and V by 3 bases; bases with no gene match: 9. Germline values: CDR1 SEHNR, CDR2 FQNEAQ (reference sequence). The CDR3 loop is CASSFTGDRDYNEQFF. The CDR3, as DNA: TGTGCCAGCAGCTTCACCGGAGACAGGGATTACAATGAGCAGTTCTTC.

This clonotype has a handful of counts. The rearrangement uses TRBV12-3 or TRBV12-4 and TRBJ2-2; D unresolved. The CDR3 has 13 amino acids. Trimming left V 1 base short and J 7 bases short, with 7 bases between. CDR3 DNA sequence: TGTGCCAGCAGTTTAGAGCTACACGGGGAGCTGTTTTTT. This translates into CASSLELHGELFF.

This sequence joins TRBV7-9 and TRBJ1-4, with 8 bases aligning to TRBD1. CDR1 and CDR2 from the germline V gene are SEHNR and FQNEAQ (reference sequence). J was trimmed by 0 bases and V by 7 bases; bases with no gene match: 7. CDR3 length equals 16 residues. The CDR3 loop reads CASIGTGGATNEKLFF. The CDR3 nucleotides are TGTGCCAGCATCGGGACAGGCGGCGCAACTAATGAAAAACTGTTTTTT.

This clonotype was counted a few times. The chain recombines TRBV7-9 with TRBJ1-1, with 11 bases fitting TRBD1. V gave up 7 bases and J gave up 5 bases; unmatched junction bases: 9. CDR1 and CDR2 from the germline V gene are SEHNR and FQNEAQ (reference sequence). The CDR3 covers 15 residues. The CDR3 spells CASNLLGTGGTEAFF. The DNA for the CDR3 is TGTGCCAGCAACCTATTAGGGACAGGGGGAACTGAAGCTTTCTTT. Together with reference TRBV7-9 and TRBJ1-1, the CDR3 gives the full variable domain: DTGVSQNPRHKITKRGQNVTFRCDPISEHNRLYWYRQTLGQGPEFLTYFQNEAQLEKSRLLSDRFSAERPKGSFSTLEIQRTEQGDSAMYLCASNLLGTGGTEAFFGQGTRLTVV.